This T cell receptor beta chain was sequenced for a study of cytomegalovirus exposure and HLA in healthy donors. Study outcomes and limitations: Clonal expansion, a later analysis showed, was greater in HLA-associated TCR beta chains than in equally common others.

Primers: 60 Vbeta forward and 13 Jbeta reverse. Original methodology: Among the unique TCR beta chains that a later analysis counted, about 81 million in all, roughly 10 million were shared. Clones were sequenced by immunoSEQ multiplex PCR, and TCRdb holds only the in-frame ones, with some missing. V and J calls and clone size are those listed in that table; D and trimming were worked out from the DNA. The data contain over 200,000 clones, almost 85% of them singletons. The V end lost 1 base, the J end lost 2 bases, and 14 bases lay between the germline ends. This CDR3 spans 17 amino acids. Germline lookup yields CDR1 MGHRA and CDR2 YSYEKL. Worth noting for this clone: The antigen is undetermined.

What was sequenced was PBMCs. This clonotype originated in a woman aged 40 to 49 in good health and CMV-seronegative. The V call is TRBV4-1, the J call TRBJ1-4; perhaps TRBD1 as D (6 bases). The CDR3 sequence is CASSQVQGLSTNEKLFF. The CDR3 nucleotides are TGCGCCAGCAGCCAAGTACAGGGACTATCGACTAATGAAAAACTGTTTTTT.